The present T cell receptor beta chain was sequenced within a study of T cell responses to AZD1222 COVID-19 vaccine. Here immunoSEQ multiplex PCR was the method, and the copy in TCRdb shows in-frame clones only, minus some. The sample holds fewer than 110,000 clones, over 75% seen once. Germline V gene data show CDR1 as SGHRS and CDR2 as YFSETQ. V was shortened by 0 bases and J by 5 bases, with 11 bases between the two germline ends. This CDR3 contains 14 residues. This clonotype was sampled from an adult in good health. This chain links TRBV5-1 with TRBJ1-2; D perhaps matches TRBD1 (5 bases). The sample consisted of peripheral blood, taken on day 0 of AZD1222 vaccination. The CDR3, as DNA: TGCGCCAGCAGCTTGGCTTCCCGGGGGTATGGCTACACCTTC. This translates into CASSLASRGYGYTF. Full variable domain (rest looked up from reference TRBV5-1 and TRBJ1-2): KAGVTQTPRYLIKTRGQQVTLSCSPISGHRSVSWYQQTPGQGLQFLFEYFSETQRNKGNFPGRFSGRQFSNSRSEMNVSTLELGDSALYLCASSLASRGYGYTFGSGTRLTVV.